This T cell receptor (beta chain) was captured by sequencing in a study of post-analysis software for immune sequencing data. Turning to the study itself: Progressive-relapsing, secondary progressive and relapsing-remitting multiple sclerosis were among the disease courses included. Whole-study findings and limits: A significant reduction in normalized Chao1 diversity was observed in multiple sclerosis patients versus controls.

This clonotype was found many times. Antigen unknown. Researchers reported that TCR beta cDNA libraries carried unique molecular identifiers. Starting from around 1 to 10 million T cells, the study yielded 460,000 or so cDNA molecules. TCRdb re-analysed the PCR reads in MiXCR, keeping a single row per CDR3 protein. The table lists around 260,000 distinct CDR3 sequences, around 34% of them singletons, with around 4.7% in the top ten. This TCR came from a girl under 18 with multiple sclerosis. Sequences were obtained from blood.

CDR3 loop: CATSRVPGTSGEAFF. CDR3 nucleotide sequence: TGTGCCACCAGCAGAGTCCCCGGGACAAGCGGTGAAGCTTTCTTT. The V call is TRBV15, the J call TRBJ1-1; D is possibly TRBD1 (6 bases). Germline CDR1 LNHNV, CDR2 YYDKDF (reference sequence). This CDR3 contains 15 residues. Trimming removed 1 base at V and 7 bases at J, with 16 bases between. The full variable domain, with the rest looked up from reference TRBV15 and TRBJ1-1, is DAMVIQNPRYQVTQFGKPVTLSCSQTLNHNVMYWYQQKSSQAPKLLFHYYDKDFNNEADTPDNFQSRRPNTSFCFLDIRSPGLGDTAMYLCATSRVPGTSGEAFFGQGTRLTVV.